This is a list of T cell receptor beta chains from one sample in a study of blood T cells in healthy people across ages. TCRdb passed the 5' RACE reads through MiXCR, listing each CDR3 protein once. The sample records about 780,000 distinct CDR3 sequences, 20% to 30% being singletons. The sample was also reused in another study, on T cells of mothers and their children.

The sample comprised blood. The receptors were gathered from a boy aged 10-17 years in good health. The CDR3 runs from the conserved cysteine through the conserved F or W. D genes are given only for firm matches. Some rows mark clone size as missing; the rest say once, few, many or name a class of expanded clone.

TRBV18	TRBJ2-5	few	TRBD1	CASSRGQGDQETQYF	TGTGCCAGCTCACGAGGACAGGGCGACCAAGAGACCCAGTACTTC
TRBV2	TRBJ1-5	NA	NA	CASSEEGSQHF	TGTGCCAGCAGTGAGGAGGGGAGCCAGCATTTT
TRBV4-1	TRBJ2-3	few	TRBD2	CASSQELAGRDTQYF	TGCGCCAGCAGCCAAGAACTAGCGGGAAGGGATACGCAGTATTTT
TRBV3-1	TRBJ2-7	few	NA	CASSSREIVGEQYF	TGTGCCAGCAGCTCGCGCGAAATAGTCGGTGAGCAGTACTTC
TRBV12-3/TRBV12-4	TRBJ1-6	NA	TRBD1	CASRGRGDRGSSPLHF	TGTGCCAGCAGGGGGAGGGGGGACAGGGGTTCCTCACCCCTCCACTTT
TRBV7-9	TRBJ2-1	NA	TRBD1	CASSFPGQGDNEQFF	TGTGCCAGCAGCTTCCCGGGACAGGGAGACAATGAGCAGTTCTTC
TRBV6-5	TRBJ1-2	few	TRBD1	CASSQRTGAIDGYTF	TGTGCCAGCAGTCAAAGGACAGGGGCAATCGATGGCTACACCTTC
TRBV7-9	TRBJ2-4	few	TRBD2	CASSTPHGGNAKNIQYF	TGTGCCAGCAGCACTCCGCACGGGGGGAACGCCAAAAACATTCAGTACTTC
TRBV3-1	TRBJ1-4	few	NA	CASSHEPSNEKLFF	TGTGCCAGCAGCCACGAGCCCTCTAATGAAAAACTGTTTTTT
TRBV12-3/TRBV12-4	TRBJ2-2	few	NA	CASSLQRDSGVGGELFF	TGTGCCAGCAGTTTGCAACGGGACTCGGGGGTCGGCGGGGAGCTGTTTTTT
TRBV29-1	TRBJ2-7	few	NA	CSALGGLSDWNEQYF	TGCAGCGCCCTGGGGGGACTTTCCGATTGGAACGAGCAGTACTTC
TRBV6-1	TRBJ2-3	NA	TRBD1	CASMGQNTDTQYF	TGTGCCAGTATGGGACAGAACACAGATACGCAGTATTTT
TRBV12-3/TRBV12-4	TRBJ1-6	NA	NA	CASTQGTASSYNSPLHF	TGTGCCAGCACCCAAGGGACCGCGAGCTCCTATAATTCACCCCTCCACTTT
TRBV28	TRBJ2-4	NA	NA	CASSFLGVGKNIQYF	TGTGCCAGCAGTTTTCTGGGGGTGGGCAAAAACATTCAGTACTTC
TRBV11-2	TRBJ1-2	many	NA	CASSLGWEANYGYTF	TGTGCCAGCAGCTTAGGGTGGGAAGCTAACTATGGCTACACCTTC
TRBV4-1	TRBJ1-5	NA	NA	CASRDEWRGSNQPQHF	TGCGCCAGCAGGGACGAATGGAGGGGTTCGAATCAGCCCCAGCATTTT
TRBV3-1	TRBJ2-7	few	NA	CASSPPGHSYEQYF	TGTGCCAGCAGCCCCCCGGGCCACTCCTACGAGCAATACTTC
TRBV20-1	TRBJ2-5	NA	TRBD1	CSTRGTGYADEQLF	TGCAGTACCCGTGGGACAGGGTACGCAGATGAGCAGCTCTTC
TRBV18	TRBJ1-3	NA	NA	CASSPGTSGNAIYF	TGTGCCAGCTCACCAGGGACCTCTGGAAACGCCATATATTTT
TRBV20-1	TRBJ2-4	NA	TRBD1	CSASAGQGKNIQYF	TGCAGTGCTAGTGCGGGACAGGGCAAAAACATCCAGTACTTC
TRBV5-1	TRBJ1-2	few	TRBD1	CASSRTGNRGGYTF	TGCGCCAGCAGCCGTACAGGGAACAGGGGAGGCTACACCTTC
TRBV5-4	TRBJ2-1	NA	NA	CASRPQVYNEQFF	TGTGCCAGCAGACCTCAGGTGTACAATGAGCAGTTCTTC
TRBV6-6	TRBJ2-7	NA	TRBD2	CASSSWGLAGDYEQYF	TGTGCCAGCAGTTCCTGGGGACTAGCGGGAGACTACGAGCAGTACTTC
TRBV20-1	TRBJ2-4	few	TRBD2	CSAAGRGDGIQYF	TGCAGTGCAGCGGGGCGGGGAGATGGCATTCAGTACTTC
TRBV6-4	TRBJ2-1	few	TRBD2	CASRASLAGDEQFF	TGTGCCAGCAGAGCCTCCCTAGCGGGGGATGAGCAGTTCTTC
TRBV11-2	TRBJ2-5	few	NA	CASGLPRIQETQYF	TGTGCCAGCGGCTTACCCCGCATCCAAGAGACCCAGTACTTC
TRBV2	TRBJ2-3	few	NA	CASSEVARGITDTQYF	TGTGCCAGCAGTGAGGTGGCGCGGGGAATCACAGATACGCAGTATTTT
TRBV10-3	TRBJ1-1	few	NA	CAIKSRTLNTEAFF	TGTGCCATCAAGAGCAGGACCTTGAACACTGAAGCTTTCTTT
TRBV27	TRBJ1-6	few	NA	CASSLQGGWYNSPLHF	TGTGCCAGCAGTTTACAGGGAGGTTGGTATAATTCACCCCTCCACTTT
TRBV30	TRBJ2-7	NA	TRBD2	CAWRISGASYEQYF	TGTGCATGGAGGATTAGCGGGGCCTCCTACGAGCAGTACTTC
TRBV27	TRBJ2-7	NA	TRBD1	CASSLLTGGTYDQYF	TGTGCCAGCAGTTTATTGACAGGGGGAACCTACGACCAGTACTTC
TRBV5-1	TRBJ1-1	few	TRBD1	CASTGRDRGNTEAFF	TGCGCCAGCACTGGCCGGGACAGGGGTAACACTGAAGCTTTCTTT
TRBV29-1	TRBJ2-5	NA	TRBD1	CSVGTGFEETQYF	TGCAGCGTCGGGACAGGGTTTGAAGAGACCCAGTACTTC
TRBV13	TRBJ1-1	few	NA	CASSLMGLKTEAFF	TGTGCCAGCAGCTTAATGGGCCTTAAGACTGAAGCTTTCTTT
TRBV7-9	TRBJ2-3	few	TRBD1	CASSHRTGEGTQYF	TGTGCCAGCAGCCACCGGACAGGGGAAGGTACGCAGTATTTT
TRBV12-3/TRBV12-4	TRBJ1-6	few	TRBD1	CASSPPSDRAFSPLHF	TGTGCCAGCTCCCCCCCCTCGGACAGGGCGTTTTCACCCCTCCACTTT
TRBV18	TRBJ2-1	NA	TRBD2	CASSPKLAGDYNEQFF	TGTGCCAGCTCACCCAAACTAGCGGGGGACTACAATGAGCAGTTCTTC
TRBV14	TRBJ2-1	NA	NA	CASSQEYYGAEQFF	TGTGCCAGCAGCCAAGAATACTATGGGGCTGAGCAGTTCTTC
TRBV19	TRBJ2-1	NA	TRBD2	CASSIVPQAGGYNEQFF	TGTGCCAGTAGTATAGTGCCCCAAGCGGGGGGCTACAATGAGCAGTTCTTC
TRBV7-6	TRBJ2-3	NA	NA	CASSSRQGGWRTDTQYF	TGTGCCAGCAGCTCTAGGCAAGGGGGTTGGCGCACAGATACGCAGTATTTT
TRBV7-9	TRBJ1-2	few	NA	CASSLETASRYTF	TGTGCCAGCAGCTTAGAGACAGCCAGTCGCTACACCTTC
TRBV24-1	TRBJ2-2	NA	NA	CATSPPLGQGSPNANTGELFF	TGTGCCACCAGTCCCCCCTTGGGGCAGGGGTCCCCCAACGCGAACACCGGGGAGCTGTTTTTT